The clone carrying this TCR beta chain has only a few counts. What it recognizes is unknown. Germline V gene data show CDR1 as SGHTA and CDR2 as FQGNSA. V was pared by 10 bases and J by 8 bases, with 17 bases between. The CDR3 runs 12 residues. It was with a sample-barcoded 5' primer and a J-beta primer mix that a second PCR of about 6 to 12 cycles was run. Each of the cDNA molecules was tagged by a template-switch adaptor with 12 random nucleotides. Researchers report that each sample yielded at least 2.5 million CDR3-containing paired-end reads. Each CDR3 protein gets one entry after TCRdb re-called the 5' RACE reads with MiXCR. The data show 950,000 to 1,200,000 distinct CDR3 sequences, around two fifths seen once. This sample is part of a study of blood T cells in healthy people across ages. Study-wide results and limits: Donors of long life had a larger count of naive CD4+ cells and greater diversity than aged donors.

The chain recombines TRBV7-2 with TRBJ1-2; no clear D gene. This TCR was recovered from a man younger than 30 in good health. The sample was blood. The CDR3 DNA reads as TGTGCCACCAGGACCTTATCCTTCGGCTACACCTTC. Its protein is CATRTLSFGYTF.